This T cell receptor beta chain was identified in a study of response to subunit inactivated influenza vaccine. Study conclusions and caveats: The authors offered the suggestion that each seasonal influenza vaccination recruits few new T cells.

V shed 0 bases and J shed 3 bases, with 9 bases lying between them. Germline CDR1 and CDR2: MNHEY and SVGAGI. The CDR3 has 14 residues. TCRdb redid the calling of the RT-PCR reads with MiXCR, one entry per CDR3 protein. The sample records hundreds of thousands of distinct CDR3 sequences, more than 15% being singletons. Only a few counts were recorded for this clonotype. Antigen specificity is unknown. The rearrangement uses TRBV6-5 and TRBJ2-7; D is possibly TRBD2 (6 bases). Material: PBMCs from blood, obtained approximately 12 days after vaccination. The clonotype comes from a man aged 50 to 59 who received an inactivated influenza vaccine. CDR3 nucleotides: TGTGCCAGCAGTTACTCGCTAGCGCTCTACGAGCAGTACTTC. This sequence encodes CASSYSLALYEQYF.